Sequencing of this TCR beta chain was carried out in a study of regulatory T cells in long-lasting Graves disease (dated by TCRdb to the early 2020s). In terms of the full investigation: Patients with newly diagnosed Graves' disease had been on antithyroid drugs for under 3 months. Peripheral blood TCR sequencing and RNA sequencing compared persistent Graves' disease patients with newly diagnosed Graves' disease patients. A total of roughly 33 samples were covered by TCR sequencing, comprising approximately 13 persistent and 20 or so newly diagnosed Graves' disease patients. The study took place in China and was registered as a clinical trial. Overall study outcomes, separate from this receptor: Compared with newly diagnosed patients, persistent Graves' disease patients had lower TCR Shannon entropy and fewer highly expanded clones, which suggests clonal expansion. Because the primary lesion, thyroid tissue, could not be accessed, the study looked at peripheral blood alone. Preferential use of TRBV28, TRBJ1-2 and TRBJ2-5 was observed in persistent disease, whereas TRBV20-1 and TRBJ2-1 were favored in newly diagnosed disease. Sequencing and analysis were restricted to the TCR beta chain. A larger number of public clonotypes was shared among persistent patients (around 2,500) than among newly diagnosed patients (roughly 930). As a limitation, the authors acknowledged that the small sample size may reduce accuracy.

In regard to this clonotype: Its recognized antigen is unknown. No per-base quality is available; no much larger clone lies one base away.

Taken from the germline V gene, the CDR1 and CDR2 loops are ENHRY and SYGVKD. There are 13 amino acids in the CDR3, from cysteine to phenylalanine inclusive. The DNA shown is the 39-base CDR3, in frame from base 1. V is cut by 6 bases and J by 5 bases, and the space between the germline ends is 11 bases. The time point label for this specimen denotes: newly diagnosed GD, antithyroid drugs for less than 3 months. For both TCR sequencing and RNA sequencing, RNA was extracted from PBMCs using TRIzol. Graves' disease was diagnosed according to American Thyroid Association guidelines. Recruitment of patients was carried out at an endocrinology department in Xi'an, China. Each patient gave approximately 10 milliliters of peripheral blood, collected in an EDTA anticoagulant tube. Ficoll Paque Plus density gradient separation was used to isolate PBMCs, and no additional T cell sorting was done. RNA quality was checked with an Agilent 2100 Bioanalyzer and agarose gel, and concentration with a NanoDrop 2000.

The library was generated by multiplex PCR. The sequencer was an Illumina HiSeq 4000. To build TCR beta libraries, CDR3 regions were amplified by Arm-PCR using iRepertoire HTBI primers. Before sequencing, the PCR products went through gel purification. On the study's bioinformatics: Gene usage analysis of CDR3 amino acid clonotypes used the approximately 62 TRBV and about 13 TRBJ segments found across samples. COPE and FqMerger were used to merge the filtered high-quality paired reads into contigs. Contigs were aligned with BLAST to IMGT TRBV, TRBD and TRBJ reference genes, and CDR3 was defined per IMGT. Highly expanded clones were defined as clonotypes with a frequency above 0.1%. Repertoire diversity was measured by Shannon entropy, and V-J evenness by the Gini coefficient. Public clonotypes were defined as clonotypes shared by more than one individual. Through fastp at Q25 and MiXCR, TCRdb rebuilt clones from the public reads, retaining in-frame beta chains. CDR3 protein sequences are deduplicated, and each keeps its most common genes and DNA. The V and J calls were not made by the authors but by TCRdb's processing. This sample comprises 510,000 or so distinct CDR3 sequences, approximately 12% of them detected only once. The ten most abundant clones make up approximately 9% of the sample.

This sample was also put to use in a study of T cells in Graves' hyperthyroidism and ophthalmopathy. Looking at the second paper: Stable Graves' hyperthyroidism was defined as the absence of progression to ophthalmopathy over 18 months of follow-up. Hyperthyroidism patients were newly diagnosed, had a disease duration of under 2 months, and were aged 18 to 65 years. Patients with uncontrolled infections, other autoimmune diseases, pregnancy or lactation were excluded. Clinical symptoms, serum thyroxine and TRAb, thyroid ultrasound, and orbital computed tomography formed the basis for the diagnoses. The first round of RT-PCR for the TCR CDR3 was performed with the HTBI primer set and the Qiagen OneStep RT-PCR kit. Most expanded thyroid clonotypes (frequency above 0.001) were also detected in blood, suggesting blood repertoires may reflect thyroid immune responses. In cross-validation, a model built on a 13 V-J signature told ophthalmopathy apart from stable hyperthyroidism with roughly 87% sensitivity and about 81% specificity, and in testing the same model reached 80%/75%. In validation, the model predicted progression to ophthalmopathy with over 65% sensitivity and roughly 72% specificity, a median of around 6.6 months before onset. To identify distinguishing TCR V-J signatures, a discovery cohort of around 100 patients was used, comprising some 45 with Graves' ophthalmopathy and approximately 57 with stable Graves' hyperthyroidism. An independent validation cohort of around 19 hyperthyroidism patients and some 15 patients who later progressed to ophthalmopathy tested prospective prediction of ophthalmopathy. The approximately 95 discovery patients were divided at random into training and test sets in a 7:3 ratio. Thyroid tissue and blood T-cell repertoires from six Graves' hyperthyroidism patients were also compared in the study. Following sampling, methimazole starting at 30 mg daily was given to hyperthyroidism patients, and high-dose intravenous methylprednisolone was given to ophthalmopathy patients. Libraries were constructed in a second round of multiplex PCR, after which size selection and purification were performed. The libraries were sequenced on an Illumina HiSeq2000 using paired-end 100 bp reads. Raw data were processed with SOAPnuke, discarding reads with adapters, uncalled bases, mean Phred below 15, or no exact constant-primer or identifier match. High-quality paired reads were merged using COPE v1.2.5, and each unique nucleotide sequence was defined as a clonotype. MiTCR v1.1 was used to align the clonotypes against IMGT TRBV, TRBD and TRBJ reference segments. The analysis was restricted to V-J combinations with a frequency above 0.0001, which together covered 98% to 99.2% of the repertoires. The TCS score was defined as the ratio of F50 (clonal expansion) to E x V (chaos), calculated using BLOSUM62-based TCRdist between CDR3 peptides within each V-J. Welch's t-statistics and random forest reduced approximately 520 V-J features to roughly 13, which were used in a naive Bayes classifier (R e1071). Sample size was not statistically predetermined, and blinding of investigators to group allocation was not performed. The paper describes TCR Vbeta CDR3 sequencing of 130 to 150 peripheral blood samples, made up of approximately 40 ophthalmopathy patients, around 73 hyperthyroidism patients and about 17 progressor patients.

This clonotype was sampled from a woman aged 30 to 39 with Graves disease. Donor details come from another sample of the same person, matched by shared clones. The input for sequencing was peripheral blood mononuclear cells (PBMCs), taken at new diagnosis, from a patient treated with antithyroid drugs. The rearranged segments are TRBV10-3 and TRBJ1-5; TRBD1 is perhaps the D gene, given 6 matching bases. The nucleotide sequence reads as follows: TGTGCCATCAGGGACCGGACAGATCAGCCCCAGCATTTT. This yields the protein CAIRDRTDQPQHF.